One and the same sample provided the 32 T cell receptor beta chains below, sequenced in a study of shared clonotypes between healthy human individuals. Here immunoSEQ multiplex PCR was the method, and the copy in TCRdb shows in-frame clones only, minus some. Of about 1.1 million clones listed, around 77% are singletons. Sequenced: memory CD4+ T cells from PBMCs. Subset specified: CD45RA-negative fraction. These receptor sequences come from a man younger than 30 in good health. Some clones in this sample may be carry-over from other donors' samples.

As concerns this clone: This likely came from a read error, as a far larger clone is one base away. CDR3 loop: CAWKRGSIEAFF. CDR3 DNA sequence: TGTGCCTGGAAGCGGGGGTCCATTGAAGCTTTCTTT. The chain employs TRBV30 and TRBJ1-1; tentative D call: TRBD1 (5 bases). The germline V and J ends were trimmed by 4 bases and 7 bases, with 13 bases remaining between them. Germline lookup yields CDR1 GTSNPN and CDR2 SVGIG (reference sequence). CDR3 length: 12 residues.

The CDR3 protein is CASSPEVAGELFF. CDR3 DNA sequence: TGTGCCAGCAGCCCCGAAGTCGCCGGGGAGCTGTTTTTT. This chain uses TRBV9 with TRBJ2-2; D gene unclear. There are 13 residues in the CDR3. From germline, CDR1 is SGDLS and CDR2 YYNGEE. V lost 4 bases to trimming and J lost 6 bases, with 10 bases between them.

This clone has a handful of counts. This rearrangement joins TRBV6-1 to TRBJ1-6; D unresolved. Between the trimmed V and J ends, which lost 7 bases and 7 bases, there was a span of 17 bases. CDR1 and CDR2 (germline): MNHNS, SASEGT. The CDR3 has 15 residues. CDR3 in DNA: TGTGCCAGCATCACCGGTTTCGGGCAAAATTCACCCCTCCACTTT. It is translated as CASITGFGQNSPLHF.

The V call is TRBV5-1, the J call TRBJ2-2; D is unclear. Germline lookup yields CDR1 SGHRS and CDR2 YFSETQ. The CDR3 contains 15 residues. Trimming took off 3 bases at V and 0 bases at J, with 9 bases between the two ends. The CDR3 loop is CASSSLSSNTGELFF. The CDR3 DNA sequence: TGCGCCAGCAGCTCCCTCAGCTCGAACACCGGGGAGCTGTTTTTT.

The genes are TRBV6-5 and TRBJ1-1; 8 positions match TRBD1. The CDR3 has 13 amino acids. V trimming: 8 bases; J trimming: 4 bases; junction bases outside the gene matches: 6. Germline V gene lookup returns CDR1 MNHEY and CDR2 SVGAGI. The CDR3 DNA sequence: TGTGCCAGCCGGGACAGGAATCCCACTGAAGCTTTCTTT. Translated: CASRDRNPTEAFF.

Only a few counts were recorded for this clone. The genes are TRBV4-3 and TRBJ1-3, with 7 nucleotides matching TRBD1. The CDR3 runs 16 residues. Looked up from germline, CDR1 is LGHNA and CDR2 is YSLEER. The V gene end was trimmed by 1 base and the J gene end by 5 bases; junction bases not matched to a gene: 8. CDR3 protein: CASSQGLGTARNTIYF. CDR3 bases: TGCGCCAGCAGCCAAGGGCTCGGGACAGCCAGAAACACCATATATTTT.

Written as DNA, the CDR3 is TGTGCCAGCAGGCCCCTCGGGGCCGGGGAGCTGTTTTTT. Amino acids: CASRPLGAGELFF. The V and J genes are TRBV7-7 and TRBJ2-2; weak D call: TRBD2 (5 bases). Germline CDR1 is SSHAT and CDR2 is FNYEAQ (reference sequence). The CDR3 has 13 residues. V was cut by 6 bases and J by 6 bases, with 11 bases left in between.

The chain is built from TRBV4-2 and TRBJ1-4, with TRBD1 matching 8 bases. Trimming took 1 base from V and 5 from J; bases not matched to a gene: 6. In germline, CDR1 is LGHNA, CDR2 YNFKEQ. CDR3 length equals 16 residues. CDR3: CASSQVSGQENEKLFF. Here the CDR3 DNA reads TGTGCCAGCAGCCAAGTCTCGGGACAGGAAAATGAAAAACTGTTTTTT.

This rearrangement joins TRBV30 to TRBJ2-3; maybe TRBD1 (6 bases). Trimming took off 1 base at V and 5 bases at J, with 10 bases between the two ends. Germline V gene lookup returns CDR1 GTSNPN and CDR2 SVGIG (reference sequence). CDR3 size: 13 residues. The CDR3 loop is CAWSGRGVDTQYF. CDR3 nucleotides: TGTGCCTGGAGTGGCAGGGGAGTAGATACGCAGTATTTT.

The chain recombines TRBV5-1 with TRBJ2-3; D gene uncertain. This CDR3 has 15 amino acids. The V gene lost 1 base and the J gene lost 3 bases, with 12 bases spanning the gap. Germline CDR1 is SGHRS and CDR2 is YFSETQ. CDR3 sequence: CASSLNRRTTDTQYF. CDR3 nucleotide sequence: TGCGCCAGCAGCTTGAACCGACGTACGACAGATACGCAGTATTTT.

V gene TRBV11-3 combines with J gene TRBJ2-5; D gene uncertain. Germline V CDR1 and CDR2: SGHNT, YENEEA. This CDR3 has 13 amino acids. V lost 4 bases to trimming and J lost 7 bases, with 13 bases between them. The CDR3 DNA follows: TGTGCCAGCAGCTCAATGAGGCATGGGACCCAGTACTTC. Amino acids: CASSSMRHGTQYF.

In the case of this clone: Distinct nucleotide sequences in the sample also encode this CDR3. This sequence joins TRBV5-1 and TRBJ2-7, with 8 nucleotides matching TRBD2. Germline V gene data show CDR1 as SGHRS and CDR2 as YFSETQ. The length of the CDR3 is 13 residues. Losses at the gene ends were 4 bases for V and 0 bases for J; bases not matched to a gene: 0. This CDR3 reads CASSGTSSYEQYF. The CDR3, as DNA: TGCGCCAGCAGCGGGACTAGCTCCTACGAGCAGTACTTC.

V is TRBV2 and J is TRBJ1-5; maybe TRBD1 (5 bases). From germline, CDR1 is SNHLY and CDR2 FYNNEI. There are 14 residues in the CDR3. Between the trimmed V and J ends, which lost 3 bases and 11 bases, there was a span of 17 bases. CDR3 coding DNA: TGTGCCAGCAGTGAGAGGGGCCCCCAATGGGCCCAGCATTTT. Amino acid sequence: CASSERGPQWAQHF.

This chain joins TRBV10-3 and TRBJ2-5; possible D gene TRBD1, 6 bases. The CDR3 spans 12 residues. The germline V gene has CDR1 ENHRY and CDR2 SYGVKD. V lost 10 bases to trimming and J lost 5 bases, with 14 bases between them. This CDR3 is CASHRAGETQYF. CDR3 bases: TGTGCCAGCCACAGGGCCGGGGAGACCCAGTACTTC.

The sample holds a few counts of this clone. This chain links TRBV28 with TRBJ2-7; D call uncertain. Trimming cost V 5 bases and J 2 bases, with 13 bases left between them. Per the germline V gene, CDR1 is MDHEN and CDR2 is SYDVKM. This CDR3 comprises 14 residues. The CDR3 is CASSPMSGPYEQYF. The CDR3 nucleotides read TGTGCCAGCAGTCCAATGAGTGGCCCCTACGAGCAGTACTTC.

This chain uses TRBV9 with TRBJ2-1, with D uncertain. The germline V gene has CDR1 SGDLS and CDR2 YYNGEE. Trimming pared 1 base from V and 8 bases from J, leaving 13 bases between. There are 14 residues in the CDR3. In nucleotides, the CDR3 is TGTGCCAGCAGCGTACGACCCCCCGGCGATGAGCAGTTCTTC. Its protein is CASSVRPPGDEQFF.

This sequence joins TRBV27 and TRBJ1-4; TRBD1 agrees at 7 bases. Per the germline V gene, CDR1 is MNHEY and CDR2 is SMNVEV (reference sequence). The CDR3 runs 14 residues. J was trimmed by 7 bases and V by 5 bases; bases with no gene match: 7. The CDR3 sequence is CASSKQGSSEKLFF. The CDR3 nucleotides are TGTGCCAGCAGTAAACAGGGGTCGAGTGAAAAACTGTTTTTT.

This chain uses TRBV11-2 with TRBJ1-4; 8 bases line up with TRBD1. The V and J ends lost 5 bases and 7 bases, in that order; junction bases with no gene match: 6. This CDR3 comprises 14 residues. Germline V gene lookup returns CDR1 SGHAT and CDR2 FQNNGV. CDR3 sequence (DNA): TGTGCCAGCAGCCCTTGGACAGGGACTGAAAAACTGTTTTTT. Translation: CASSPWTGTEKLFF.

The CDR3 nucleotides are TGTGCCAGCAGCCGACCGCTAGCGGGAGAAGGGTACGAGCAGTACTTC. Protein sequence: CASSRPLAGEGYEQYF. J is TRBJ2-7 and V is TRBV11-3; 10 nucleotides agree with TRBD2. The ends lost 5 bases at V and 4 bases at J; junction bases unmatched: 11. This CDR3 contains 16 residues. CDR1 and CDR2 (germline): SGHNT, YENEEA. Filled out from reference TRBV11-3 and TRBJ2-7, the complete variable domain reads EAGVVQSPRYKIIEKKQPVAFWCNPISGHNTLYWYLQNLGQGPELLIRYENEEAVDDSQLPKDRFSAERLKGVDSTLKIQPAELGDSAVYLCASSRPLAGEGYEQYFGPGTRLTVT.

This chain connects TRBV15 to TRBJ2-6, with 7 bases aligning to TRBD1. J gave up 2 bases and V 3 bases, and 1 base lay outside the gene matches. Germline V CDR1 and CDR2: LNHNV, YYDKDF (reference sequence). The CDR3 runs 15 residues. This CDR3 reads CATSRRGPGANVLTF. The CDR3, as DNA: TGTGCCACCAGCAGGAGGGGGCCTGGGGCCAACGTCCTGACTTTC.

This sequence joins TRBV7-9 and TRBJ1-2; 7 positions match TRBD1. After removal of 5 bases from V and 1 base from J, the junction contained 7 bases not matched to a gene. The germline gives CDR1 SEHNR, CDR2 FQNEAQ (reference sequence). The CDR3 totals 15 residues. In DNA form, the CDR3 reads TGTGCCAGCAGCAAGGGGCAGGGGGTTAACTATGGCTACACCTTC. It specifies CASSKGQGVNYGYTF.

The V gene is TRBV7-9, the J gene TRBJ2-3; TRBD2 might be the D (5 bases). The CDR3 is made up of 15 amino acids. Trimming removed 5 bases at V and 3 bases at J, with 15 bases between. Looked up from germline, CDR1 is SEHNR and CDR2 is FQNEAQ (reference sequence). The DNA of the CDR3 is TGTGCCAGCAGCCCGGTCCGGGGTGGGACAGATACGCAGTATTTT. It codes for CASSPVRGGTDTQYF.

The rearrangement joins TRBV28 to TRBJ1-3; D perhaps matches TRBD1 (5 bases). Germline CDR1 reads MDHEN; CDR2 reads SYDVKM. The CDR3 length is 13 residues. Trimming removed 3 bases at V and 6 bases at J, with 9 bases between. The CDR3 sequence: CASSFGTKNTIYF. The CDR3 nucleotides read TGTGCCAGCAGTTTCGGGACGAAAAACACCATATATTTT.

The CDR3 reads CASSIDRLAEQFF. CDR3 nucleotide sequence: TGTGCCAGTAGTATAGATAGACTAGCGGAGCAGTTCTTC. The chain recombines TRBV19 with TRBJ2-1; 8 bases map to TRBD2. The CDR3 is 13 residues long. CDR1 and CDR2 (germline): LNHDA, SQIVND (reference sequence). V was pared by 0 bases and J by 10 bases, with 2 bases of the junction left unmatched.

The rearrangement joins TRBV19 to TRBJ2-2; TRBD1 matches at 7 bases. J gave up 5 bases and V 6 bases, and 6 bases lay outside the gene matches. CDR1 LNHDA and CDR2 SQIVND come from the germline V gene (reference sequence). The length of the CDR3 is 14 residues. In DNA form, the CDR3 reads TGTGCCAGTAGAGGACAGGTGTGGACCGGGGAGCTGTTTTTT. It yields the protein CASRGQVWTGELFF.

In regard to this clone: Other DNA sequences in the sample encode the same CDR3. V and J are TRBV7-3 and TRBJ1-1; D is uncertain. This CDR3 spans 13 amino acids. The germline gives CDR1 SGHTA, CDR2 FQGTGA. The V end lost 2 bases, the J end lost 5 bases, and 9 bases lay between the germline ends. DNA of the CDR3: TGTGCCAGCAGCTTACGGAGTGGGACTGAAGCTTTCTTT. It is translated as CASSLRSGTEAFF.

This clone came up a few times. V usage is TRBV5-1 and J usage is TRBJ2-3; D uncertain. The V end lost 0 bases, the J end lost 0 bases, and 8 bases lay between the germline ends. There are 15 residues in the CDR3. Germline V lookup: CDR1 SGHRS, CDR2 YFSETQ. CDR3 sequence reads: CASSLDGASTDTQYF. Here the CDR3 DNA reads TGCGCCAGCAGCTTGGACGGAGCTAGCACAGATACGCAGTATTTT.

The chain links TRBV29-1 to TRBJ1-2; D uncertain. Germline V gene lookup returns CDR1 SQVTM and CDR2 ANQGSEA. The V end lost 6 bases, the J end lost 4 bases, and 15 bases lay between the germline ends. The CDR3 has 13 amino acids. Here the CDR3 reads CSVGRSPSYGYTF. The CDR3 coding sequence is TGCAGCGTCGGGAGATCACCGAGCTATGGCTACACCTTC.

The chain is built from TRBV21-1 and TRBJ2-5; the D call TRBD2 from the table was never checked on the DNA. TRBV21-1 is a listed pseudogene. CDR3 length: 13 amino acids. The CDR3 spells CASRDQRKETQYF. In nucleotides, the CDR3 is TGTGCCAGCAGGGACCAGCGGAAAGAGACCCAGTACTTC.

This clone was observed a few times. The identical CDR3 is also encoded by other nucleotide sequences in the sample. This chain uses TRBV4-3 with TRBJ1-3; TRBD1 aligns across 7 bases. The ends lost 0 bases at V and 4 bases at J; junction bases unmatched: 3. The CDR3 spans 15 residues. Germline V gene lookup returns CDR1 LGHNA and CDR2 YSLEER. CDR3 amino acids: CASSQDGTEGNTIYF. In DNA, the CDR3 is TGCGCCAGCAGCCAAGACGGGACAGAGGGAAACACCATATATTTT.

The table lists this clone with a count of one. The rearrangement joins TRBV5-6 to TRBJ2-3; TRBD1 is a possible D gene (7 bases). Germline CDR1 is SGHDT and CDR2 is YYEEEE. The length of the CDR3 is 16 residues. Deletions cut 0 bases from V and 2 bases from J, with 13 bases between. The CDR3: CASSLGRDRDTDTQYF. The CDR3 DNA follows: TGTGCCAGCAGCTTGGGGCGGGACAGAGACACAGATACGCAGTATTTT.

This chain uses TRBV6-1 with TRBJ1-1; D perhaps matches TRBD1 (5 bases). The CDR3 sequence is 10 residues long. CDR1 and CDR2 from the germline V gene are MNHNS and SASEGT. V was cut by 8 bases and J by 11 bases, with 12 bases left in between. The CDR3 bases are TGTGCCAGCGGGTTAGGGGAGGCTTTCTTT. Translated, it gives CASGLGEAFF.